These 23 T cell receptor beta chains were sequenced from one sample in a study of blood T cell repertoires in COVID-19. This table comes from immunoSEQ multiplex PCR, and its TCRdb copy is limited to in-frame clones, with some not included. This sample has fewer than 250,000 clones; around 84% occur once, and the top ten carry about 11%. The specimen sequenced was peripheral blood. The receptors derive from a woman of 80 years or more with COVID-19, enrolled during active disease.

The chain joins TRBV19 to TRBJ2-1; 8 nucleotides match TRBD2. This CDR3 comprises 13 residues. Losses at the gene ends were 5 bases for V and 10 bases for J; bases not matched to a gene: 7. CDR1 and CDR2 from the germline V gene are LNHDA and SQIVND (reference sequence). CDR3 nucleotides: TGTGCCAGTAGTGAAACCCGGGGGGGGGAGCAGTTCTTC. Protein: CASSETRGGEQFF.

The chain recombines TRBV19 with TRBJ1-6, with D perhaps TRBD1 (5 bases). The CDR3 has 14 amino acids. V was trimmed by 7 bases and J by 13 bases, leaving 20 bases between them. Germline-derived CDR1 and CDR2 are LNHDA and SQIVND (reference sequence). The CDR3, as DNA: TGTGCCAGTACCATGCAGGGAAACTACGCCCCCCTCCACTTT. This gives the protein CASTMQGNYAPLHF.

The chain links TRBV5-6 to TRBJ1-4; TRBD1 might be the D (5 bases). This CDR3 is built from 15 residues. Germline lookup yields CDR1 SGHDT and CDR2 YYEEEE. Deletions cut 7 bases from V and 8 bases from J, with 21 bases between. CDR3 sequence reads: CASAARRRGQEKLFF. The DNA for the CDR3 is TGTGCCAGCGCTGCCCGACGAAGGGGCCAGGAAAAACTGTTTTTT. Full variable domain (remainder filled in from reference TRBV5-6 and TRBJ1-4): DAGVTQSPTHLIKTRGQQVTLRCSPKSGHDTVSWYQQALGQGPQFIFQYYEEEERQRGNFPDRFSGHQFPNYSSELNVNALLLGDSALYLCASAARRRGQEKLFFGSGTQLSVL.

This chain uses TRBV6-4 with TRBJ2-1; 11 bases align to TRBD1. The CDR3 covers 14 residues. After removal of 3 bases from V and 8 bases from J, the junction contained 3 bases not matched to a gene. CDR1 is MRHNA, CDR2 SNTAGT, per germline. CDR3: CASSEDRGPDEQFF. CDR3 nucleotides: TGTGCCAGCAGTGAGGACAGGGGGCCCGATGAGCAGTTCTTC.

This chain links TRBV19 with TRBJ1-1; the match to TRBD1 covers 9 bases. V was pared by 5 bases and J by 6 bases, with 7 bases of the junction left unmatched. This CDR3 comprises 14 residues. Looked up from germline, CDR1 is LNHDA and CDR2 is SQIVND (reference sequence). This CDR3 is CASSPGQGGAEAFF. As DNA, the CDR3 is TGTGCCAGTAGTCCGGGACAGGGAGGTGCTGAAGCTTTCTTT.

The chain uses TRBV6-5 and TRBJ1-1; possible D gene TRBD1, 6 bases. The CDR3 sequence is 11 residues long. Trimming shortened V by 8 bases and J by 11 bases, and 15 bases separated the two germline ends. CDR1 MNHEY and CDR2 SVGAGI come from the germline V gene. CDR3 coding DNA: TGTGCCAGCGTGGGGGCAGGGCAGGCTTTCTTT. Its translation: CASVGAGQAFF.

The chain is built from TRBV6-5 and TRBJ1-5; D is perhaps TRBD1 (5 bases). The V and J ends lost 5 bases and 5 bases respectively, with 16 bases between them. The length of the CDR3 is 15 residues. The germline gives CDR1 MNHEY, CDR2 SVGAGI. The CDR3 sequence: CASSPFPGGDQPQHF. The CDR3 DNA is TGTGCCAGCAGTCCATTCCCGGGAGGGGATCAGCCCCAGCATTTT.

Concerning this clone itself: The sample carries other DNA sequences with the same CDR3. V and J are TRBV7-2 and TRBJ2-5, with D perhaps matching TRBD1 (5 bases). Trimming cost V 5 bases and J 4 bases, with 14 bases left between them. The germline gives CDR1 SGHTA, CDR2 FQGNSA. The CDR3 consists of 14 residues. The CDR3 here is CASSPRQGRETQYF. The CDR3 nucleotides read TGTGCCAGCAGCCCAAGGCAGGGCCGAGAGACCCAGTACTTC.

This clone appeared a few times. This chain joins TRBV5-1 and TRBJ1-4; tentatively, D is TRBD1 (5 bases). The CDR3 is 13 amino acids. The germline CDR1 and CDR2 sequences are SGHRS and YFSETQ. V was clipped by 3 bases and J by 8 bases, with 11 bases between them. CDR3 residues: CASSWQGGEKLFF. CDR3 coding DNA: TGCGCCAGCAGCTGGCAGGGTGGCGAAAAACTGTTTTTT.

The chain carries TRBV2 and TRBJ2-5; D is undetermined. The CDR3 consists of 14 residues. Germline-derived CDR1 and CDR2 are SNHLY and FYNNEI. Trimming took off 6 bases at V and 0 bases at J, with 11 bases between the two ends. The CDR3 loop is CASSRQANQETQYF. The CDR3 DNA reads TGTGCCAGCAGCCGTCAAGCGAACCAAGAGACCCAGTACTTC. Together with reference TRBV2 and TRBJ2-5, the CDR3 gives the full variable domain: EPEVTQTPSHQVTQMGQEVILRCVPISNHLYFYWYRQILGQKVEFLVSFYNNEISEKSEIFDDQFSVERPDGSNFTLKIRSTKLEDSAMYFCASSRQANQETQYFGPGTRLLVL.

Here the CDR3 DNA reads TGTGCCAGCAGCCAAGTCGGGTTCGGGGGCACTGAAGCTTTCTTT. It specifies CASSQVGFGGTEAFF. The rearrangement uses TRBV3-1 (or the pseudogene TRBV3-2) and TRBJ1-1; a weak D match, TRBD1 (5 bases). The CDR3 has 15 amino acids. Germline V gene lookup returns CDR1 LGHDT and CDR2 YNNKEL (reference sequence). Trimming pared 1 base from V and 4 bases from J, leaving 13 bases between.

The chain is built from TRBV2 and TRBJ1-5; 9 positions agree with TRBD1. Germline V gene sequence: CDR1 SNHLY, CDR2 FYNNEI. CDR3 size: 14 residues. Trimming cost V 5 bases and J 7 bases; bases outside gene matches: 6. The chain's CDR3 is CASSTGGAGQPQHF. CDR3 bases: TGTGCCAGCAGTACAGGGGGCGCAGGGCAGCCCCAGCATTTT. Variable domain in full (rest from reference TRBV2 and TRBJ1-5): EPEVTQTPSHQVTQMGQEVILRCVPISNHLYFYWYRQILGQKVEFLVSFYNNEISEKSEIFDDQFSVERPDGSNFTLKIRSTKLEDSAMYFCASSTGGAGQPQHFGDGTRLSIL.

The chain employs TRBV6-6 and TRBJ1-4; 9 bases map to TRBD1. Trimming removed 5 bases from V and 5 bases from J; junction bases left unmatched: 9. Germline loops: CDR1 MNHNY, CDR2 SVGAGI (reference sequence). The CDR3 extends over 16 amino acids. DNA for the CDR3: TGTGCCAGCAGTCAAATCTCCGGGACAGGGAATGAAAAACTGTTTTTT. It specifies CASSQISGTGNEKLFF.

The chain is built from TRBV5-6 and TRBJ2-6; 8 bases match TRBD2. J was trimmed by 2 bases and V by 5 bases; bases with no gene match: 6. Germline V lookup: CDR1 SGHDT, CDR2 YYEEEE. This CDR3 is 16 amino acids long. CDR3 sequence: CASSSPGGAGANVLTF. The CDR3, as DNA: TGTGCCAGCAGTTCCCCCGGGGGGGCTGGGGCCAACGTCCTGACTTTC.

The CDR3 here is CASSRYQLTGHNQPQHF. In DNA, the CDR3 is TGTGCCAGCAGTCGCTACCAGCTGACAGGGCACAATCAGCCCCAGCATTTT. This chain uses TRBV6-6 with TRBJ1-5; 7 bases fit TRBD1. The V gene end was trimmed by 5 bases and the J gene end by 3 bases; junction bases not matched to a gene: 13. The CDR3 is made up of 17 amino acids. Germline CDR1 and CDR2: MNHNY and SVGAGI (reference sequence).

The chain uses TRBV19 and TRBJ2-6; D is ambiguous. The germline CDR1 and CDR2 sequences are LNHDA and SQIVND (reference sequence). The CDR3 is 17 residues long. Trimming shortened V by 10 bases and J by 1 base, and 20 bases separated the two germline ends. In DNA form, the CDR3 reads TGTGCCACCCGAGAACTGGCCCTGGAGTCTGGGGCCAACGTCCTGACTTTC. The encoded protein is CATRELALESGANVLTF.

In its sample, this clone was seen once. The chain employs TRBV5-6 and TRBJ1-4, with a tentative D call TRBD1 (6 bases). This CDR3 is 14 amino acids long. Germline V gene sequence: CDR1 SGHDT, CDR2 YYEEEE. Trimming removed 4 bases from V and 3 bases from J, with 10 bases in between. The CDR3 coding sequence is TGTGCCAGCAGCCTCAGGGGTCCTAATGAAAAACTGTTTTTT. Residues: CASSLRGPNEKLFF.

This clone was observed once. This chain's CDR3 is CASSFDRVKVSATNEKLFF. The CDR3 region has the DNA TGTGCCAGCAGTTTCGACAGGGTCAAGGTTTCAGCAACTAATGAAAAACTGTTTTTT. V gene TRBV2 combines with J gene TRBJ1-4, with 7 bases aligning to TRBD1. The CDR3 runs to 19 residues. Germline lookup yields CDR1 SNHLY and CDR2 FYNNEI. V gave up 5 bases and J gave up 0 bases; unmatched junction bases: 15.

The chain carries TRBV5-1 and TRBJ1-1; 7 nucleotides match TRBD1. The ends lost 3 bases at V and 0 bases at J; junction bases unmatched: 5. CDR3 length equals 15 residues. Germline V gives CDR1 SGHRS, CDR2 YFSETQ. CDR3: CASSSGQVLNTEAFF. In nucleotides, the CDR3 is TGCGCCAGCAGCTCCGGACAGGTTTTGAACACTGAAGCTTTCTTT.

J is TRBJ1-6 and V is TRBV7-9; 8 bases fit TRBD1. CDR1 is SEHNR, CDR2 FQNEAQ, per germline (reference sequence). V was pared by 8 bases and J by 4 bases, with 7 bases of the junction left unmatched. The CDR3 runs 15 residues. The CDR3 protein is CASSRTGNYNSPLHF. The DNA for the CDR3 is TGTGCCAGCTCGAGGACAGGGAATTATAATTCACCCCTCCACTTT.

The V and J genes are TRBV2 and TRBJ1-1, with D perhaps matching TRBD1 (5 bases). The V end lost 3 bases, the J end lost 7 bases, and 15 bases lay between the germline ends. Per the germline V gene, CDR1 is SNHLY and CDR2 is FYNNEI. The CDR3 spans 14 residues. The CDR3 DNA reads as TGTGCCAGCAGTGATTATGGAGGGGTGATTGAAGCTTTCTTT. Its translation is CASSDYGGVIEAFF.

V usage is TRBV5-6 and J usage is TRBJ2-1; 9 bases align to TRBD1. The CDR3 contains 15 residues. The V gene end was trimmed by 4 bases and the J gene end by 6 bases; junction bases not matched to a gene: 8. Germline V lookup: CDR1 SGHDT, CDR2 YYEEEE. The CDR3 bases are TGTGCCAGCAGCGACGGGACAGGGTTGTTCAATGAGCAGTTCTTC. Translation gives CASSDGTGLFNEQFF.

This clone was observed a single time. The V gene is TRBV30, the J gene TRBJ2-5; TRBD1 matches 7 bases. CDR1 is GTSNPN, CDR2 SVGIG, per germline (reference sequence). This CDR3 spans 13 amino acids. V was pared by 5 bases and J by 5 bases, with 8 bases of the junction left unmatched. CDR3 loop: CAWVATGEETQYF. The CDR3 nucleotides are TGTGCCTGGGTCGCAACAGGGGAGGAGACCCAGTACTTC. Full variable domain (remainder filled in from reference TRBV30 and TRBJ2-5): SQTIHQWPATLVQPVGSPLSLECTVEGTSNPNLYWYRQAAGRGLQLLFYSVGIGQISSEVPQNLSASRPQDRQFILSSKKLLLSDSGFYLCAWVATGEETQYFGPGTRLLVL.